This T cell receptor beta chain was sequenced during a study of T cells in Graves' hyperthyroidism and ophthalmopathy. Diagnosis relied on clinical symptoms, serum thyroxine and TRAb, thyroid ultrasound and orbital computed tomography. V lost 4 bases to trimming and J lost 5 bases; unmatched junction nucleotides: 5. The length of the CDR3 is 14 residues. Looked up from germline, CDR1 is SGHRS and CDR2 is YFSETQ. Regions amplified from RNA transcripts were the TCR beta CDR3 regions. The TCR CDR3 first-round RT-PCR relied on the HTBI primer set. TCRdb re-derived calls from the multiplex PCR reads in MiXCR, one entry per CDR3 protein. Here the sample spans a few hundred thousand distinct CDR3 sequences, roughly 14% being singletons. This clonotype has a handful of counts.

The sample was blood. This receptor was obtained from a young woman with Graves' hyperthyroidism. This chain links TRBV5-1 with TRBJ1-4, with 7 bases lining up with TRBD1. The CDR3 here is CASSTRTGNEKLFF. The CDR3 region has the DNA TGCGCCAGCAGCACCCGGACAGGAAATGAAAAACTGTTTTTT.